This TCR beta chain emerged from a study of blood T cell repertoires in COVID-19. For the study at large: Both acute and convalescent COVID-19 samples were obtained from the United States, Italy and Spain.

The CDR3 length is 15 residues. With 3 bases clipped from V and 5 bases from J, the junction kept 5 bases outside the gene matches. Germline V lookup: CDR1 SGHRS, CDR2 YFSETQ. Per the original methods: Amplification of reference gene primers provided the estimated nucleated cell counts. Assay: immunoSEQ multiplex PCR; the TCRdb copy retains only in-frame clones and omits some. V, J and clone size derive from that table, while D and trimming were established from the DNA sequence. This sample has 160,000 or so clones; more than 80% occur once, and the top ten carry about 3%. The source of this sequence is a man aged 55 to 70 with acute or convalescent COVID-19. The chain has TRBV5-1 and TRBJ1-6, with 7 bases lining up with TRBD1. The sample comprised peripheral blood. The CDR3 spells CASSSTGNNNSPLHF. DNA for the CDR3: TGCGCCAGCAGCTCGACAGGGAACAATAATTCACCCCTCCACTTT.